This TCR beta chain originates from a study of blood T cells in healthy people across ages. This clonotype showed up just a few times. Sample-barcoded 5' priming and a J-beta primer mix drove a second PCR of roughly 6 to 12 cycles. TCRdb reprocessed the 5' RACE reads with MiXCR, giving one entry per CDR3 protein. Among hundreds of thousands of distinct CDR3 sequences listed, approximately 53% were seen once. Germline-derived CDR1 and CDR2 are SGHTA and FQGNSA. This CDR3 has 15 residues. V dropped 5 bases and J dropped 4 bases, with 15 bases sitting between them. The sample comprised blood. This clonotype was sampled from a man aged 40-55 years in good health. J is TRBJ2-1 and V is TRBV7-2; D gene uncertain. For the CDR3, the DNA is TGTGCCAGCAGCCAAGCCCCAGGCGCATACAATGAGCAGTTCTTC. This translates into CASSQAPGAYNEQFF.